Shown below are 32 T cell receptor beta chains from a single sample sequenced in a study of T cells after yellow fever vaccination. TCRdb reprocessed the 5' RACE reads via MiXCR and lists one record per CDR3 protein. The table shows 150,000 or so distinct CDR3 sequences, with 9.3% occurring only once. The source was CD8+ T cells sorted from PBMCs, collected 45 days after the yellow fever booster vaccination. The receptors come from a man younger than 35 who received the YFV17D yellow fever vaccine.

This clonotype has only a few counts. This chain joins TRBV4-1 and TRBJ2-1; 9 positions agree with TRBD1. Trimming removed 0 bases from V and 9 bases from J; junction bases left unmatched: 9. The length of the CDR3 is 16 residues. From germline, CDR1 is MGHRA and CDR2 YSYEKL. The CDR3 bases are TGCGCCAGCAGCCAAGATGGGGGGACAGGGATCCTTGAGCAGTTCTTC. Encoded protein: CASSQDGGTGILEQFF.

This clonotype was counted ten times or more. The chain has TRBV6-5 and TRBJ2-1, with D possibly called TRBD1 or TRBD2 (5 bases each). V was trimmed by 7 bases and J by 6 bases, leaving 13 bases between them. There are 13 residues in the CDR3. In germline, CDR1 is MNHEY, CDR2 SVGAGI. The CDR3 DNA sequence: TGTGCCAGCACGAAAACTAGGGGCAATGAGCAGTTCTTC. Amino acid sequence: CASTKTRGNEQFF.

The chain has TRBV6-5 and TRBJ2-5, with 16 bases lining up with TRBD2. The J segment lost 0 bases and the V segment lost 4 bases, leaving 11 bases of the junction unmatched. CDR3 length: 20 amino acids. Germline loops: CDR1 MNHEY, CDR2 SVGAGI. Written as DNA, the CDR3 is TGTGCCAGCAGTTCCACCGGGACTAGCGGGGGGGCGGGGTACCAAGAGACCCAGTACTTC. Its protein product is CASSSTGTSGGAGYQETQYF.

This chain uses TRBV9 with TRBJ2-1, with 15 bases matching TRBD2. The CDR3 spans 20 residues. The junction had 10 bases not matched to a gene; V was cut back by 3 bases and J by 0 bases. Looked up from germline, CDR1 is SGDLS and CDR2 is YYNGEE. DNA for the CDR3: TGTGCCAGCAGCGCCAAACCGGGACTAGCGGGGGGATCCTCCTACAATGAGCAGTTCTTC. Translating gives CASSAKPGLAGGSSYNEQFF.

The chain uses TRBV27 and TRBJ1-2; no firm D call. Between the trimmed V and J ends, which lost 5 bases and 0 bases, there was a span of 22 bases. The CDR3 length is 18 residues. From germline, CDR1 is MNHEY and CDR2 SMNVEV (reference sequence). CDR3 nucleotide sequence: TGTGCCAGCAGTCCGACCCCAGCGAAGTCATATACTAACTATGGCTACACCTTC. This gives the protein CASSPTPAKSYTNYGYTF.

The rearrangement links TRBV9 to TRBJ2-1, with 12 bases lining up with TRBD2. CDR3 length equals 15 residues. Germline CDR1 reads SGDLS; CDR2 reads YYNGEE. The ends lost 0 bases at V and 8 bases at J; junction bases unmatched: 3. The CDR3 DNA sequence: TGTGCCAGCAGCGTAGCTAGCGGGGGGGCAGATGAGCAGTTCTTC. Protein sequence: CASSVASGGADEQFF.

This clonotype came up many times. The J gene is TRBJ2-2, the V gene TRBV29-1; D gene unclear. Germline values: CDR1 SQVTM, CDR2 ANQGSEA. CDR3 length: 11 residues. The V end was cut by 4 bases, the J end by 5 bases, with 5 bases between. This CDR3 is CSVARTGELFF. CDR3 in DNA: TGCAGCGTTGCTAGGACCGGGGAGCTGTTTTTT.

This clonotype has a handful of counts. The chain combines TRBV6-5 with TRBJ2-7; tentative D call: TRBD2 (5 bases). V was cut by 2 bases and J by 3 bases, with 8 bases left in between. Germline V gene lookup returns CDR1 MNHEY and CDR2 SVGAGI. This CDR3 is built from 13 residues. The CDR3 is CASSYAGVYEQYF. The CDR3 nucleotides read TGTGCCAGCAGTTACGCCGGGGTCTACGAGCAGTACTTC.

The chain joins TRBV12-3 or TRBV12-4 to TRBJ2-2; possibly TRBD1 for D (6 bases). This CDR3 region has 15 residues. With 6 bases removed from V and 2 bases from J, the gap between germline ends came to 13 bases. The CDR3 nucleotides read TGTGCCAGCAGCTCCAGGACAGAAAACACCGGGGAGCTGTTTTTT. Translated: CASSSRTENTGELFF.

This clonotype was counted only a few times. V is TRBV29-1 and J is TRBJ2-2, with 9 bases lining up with TRBD2. There are 13 residues in the CDR3. V shed 7 bases, J shed 7 bases, and the junction held 7 bases outside the gene matches. Germline V CDR1 and CDR2: SQVTM, ANQGSEA. CDR3 nucleotide sequence: TGCAGCGCACGTAGCGGGGGCGGCGGGGAGCTGTTTTTT. It is translated as CSARSGGGGELFF.

Many counts were recorded for this clonotype. V usage is TRBV7-6 and J usage is TRBJ1-1; D is possibly TRBD1 (6 bases). The CDR3 has 15 residues. CDR1 is SGHVS, CDR2 FNYEAQ, per germline. V lost 4 bases and J lost 0, with 12 bases in between. CDR3 DNA sequence: TGTGCCAGCAGCTCCAGGGGCGGAGTGAACACTGAAGCTTTCTTT. The encoded protein is CASSSRGGVNTEAFF.

Many counts were recorded for this clonotype. The chain carries TRBV4-1 and TRBJ1-3; D remains unclear. This CDR3 region has 15 residues. The germline gives CDR1 MGHRA, CDR2 YSYEKL. V lost 4 bases to trimming and J lost 0 bases, with 10 bases between them. The CDR3 coding sequence is TGCGCCAGCAGCCCCACCCCGAGCTCTGGAAACACCATATATTTT. It translates to CASSPTPSSGNTIYF.

The chain uses TRBV20-1 and TRBJ1-4, with unresolved D. The CDR3 runs 13 residues. CDR1 and CDR2 from the germline V gene are DFQATT and SNEGSKA (reference sequence). Trimming removed 3 bases from V and 11 bases from J, with 16 bases in between. CDR3 sequence reads: CSASDVRSRKLFF. The DNA of the CDR3 is TGCAGTGCTAGTGATGTCCGCTCACGGAAACTGTTTTTT.

There are many counts of this clonotype. The rearrangement uses TRBV6-5 and TRBJ2-1, with a possible D match to TRBD2 (6 bases). Trimming took off 2 bases at V and 5 bases at J, with 10 bases between the two ends. Germline CDR1 and CDR2: MNHEY and SVGAGI. This CDR3 is built from 14 residues. Written as DNA, the CDR3 is TGTGCCAGCAGTTACGGGGGAGGACACAATGAGCAGTTCTTC. As protein: CASSYGGGHNEQFF.

Note on this clonotype: A read error is possible here, since a much larger clone lies one base away. The chain couples TRBV20-1 to TRBJ1-5, with D possibly matching TRBD1 (6 bases). There are 14 residues in the CDR3. Germline loops: CDR1 DFQATT, CDR2 SNEGSKA (reference sequence). With 3 bases removed from V and 0 bases from J, the gap between germline ends came to 9 bases. CDR3 amino acids: CSASVGHSNQPQHF. DNA for the CDR3: TGCAGTGCTAGTGTGGGACATAGCAATCAGCCCCAGCATTTT.

This chain joins TRBV7-9 and TRBJ2-2; 7 nucleotides line up with TRBD2. Germline CDR1 is SEHNR and CDR2 is FQNEAQ (reference sequence). Trimming cost V 2 bases and J 7 bases; bases outside gene matches: 10. This CDR3 is built from 16 residues. The CDR3 DNA reads as TGTGCCAGCAGCTTATATGGCGGACTAGGCCACGGGGAGCTGTTTTTT. Its protein is CASSLYGGLGHGELFF.

V and J are TRBV10-2 and TRBJ1-1; a possible D gene is TRBD1 (5 bases). The CDR3 length is 12 residues. In germline, CDR1 is WSHSY, CDR2 SAAADI. The V end was cut by 0 bases, the J end by 8 bases, with 7 bases between. In nucleotides, the CDR3 is TGCGCCAGCAGTGAGTCGACAGTAGAAGCTTTCTTT. It specifies CASSESTVEAFF.

This clonotype was counted a few times. The chain is built from TRBV7-9 and TRBJ1-2, with 7 bases fitting TRBD1. This CDR3 is built from 14 residues. Trimming at V came to 5 bases and at J to 8 bases, leaving 11 bases not matched to a gene. The germline V gene has CDR1 SEHNR and CDR2 FQNEAQ (reference sequence). The CDR3 is CASSPTGYLEGYTF. The DNA for the CDR3 is TGTGCCAGCAGCCCGACAGGGTACCTCGAAGGCTACACCTTC.

This clonotype has more than one count but fewer than ten. This chain links TRBV5-1 with TRBJ2-1, with D possibly TRBD2 on 6 matching bases. Germline assignment: CDR1 SGHRS and CDR2 YFSETQ. V lost 5 bases to trimming and J lost 0 bases, with 12 bases between them. CDR3 length: 15 amino acids. For the CDR3, the DNA is TGCGCCAGCAGTCTAGCGCGGAGCTCCTACAATGAGCAGTTCTTC. This gives the protein CASSLARSSYNEQFF.

The rearrangement joins TRBV7-9 to TRBJ2-7; possibly TRBD1 or TRBD2 for D (6 bases each). The germline V gene encodes CDR1 SEHNR and CDR2 FQNEAQ (reference sequence). V was shortened by 4 bases and J by 2 bases, with 15 bases between the two germline ends. The CDR3 has 15 residues. The CDR3 DNA sequence: TGTGCCAGCAGCTCGCCGGGGGCAGAGACCTACGAGCAGTACTTC. Amino acid sequence: CASSSPGAETYEQYF.

This clonotype was seen only a few times. This chain joins TRBV19 and TRBJ2-7; D gene unclear. Deletions cut 5 bases from V and 4 bases from J, with 12 bases between. Germline loops: CDR1 LNHDA, CDR2 SQIVND (reference sequence). CDR3 size: 13 residues. CDR3 sequence: CASSVLGDYEQYF. The CDR3 nucleotides read TGTGCCAGTAGTGTCCTAGGTGATTACGAGCAGTACTTC. Based on the CDR3 plus reference TRBV19 and TRBJ2-7, the full variable domain is DGGITQSPKYLFRKEGQNVTLSCEQNLNHDAMYWYRQDPGQGLRLIYYSQIVNDFQKGDIAEGYSVSREKKESFPLTVTSAQKNPTAFYLCASSVLGDYEQYFGPGTRLTVT.

As concerns this clonotype: With a much larger clone just one base away, this may be a read error. The V call is TRBV7-6, the J call TRBJ2-6, with D perhaps matching TRBD1 (6 bases). This CDR3 contains 15 residues. CDR1 is SGHVS, CDR2 FNYEAQ, per germline. CDR3 amino acids: CASSRTGSGADVLTF. In nucleotides, the CDR3 is TGTGCCAGCAGCAGAACAGGGTCTGGGGCCGACGTCCTGACTTTC.

This clonotype was seen many times. This chain connects TRBV12-3 or TRBV12-4 to TRBJ2-1, with D possibly matching TRBD2 (6 bases). CDR3 length: 13 amino acids. The V end was cut by 8 bases, the J end by 8 bases, with 16 bases between. CDR3 nucleotides: TGTGCCAGCGCGTCCACAGCGGGCGATGAGCAGTTCTTC. Translated: CASASTAGDEQFF.

The chain links TRBV7-6 to TRBJ1-5; TRBD1 might be the D (5 bases). V was pared by 6 bases and J by 11 bases, with 14 bases between. CDR1 and CDR2 (germline): SGHVS, FNYEAQ. The CDR3 is 12 residues long. CDR3 in amino acids: CASSGGWGAQHF. The CDR3 coding sequence is TGTGCCAGCAGTGGGGGTTGGGGAGCCCAGCATTTT. Combining the CDR3 with reference TRBV7-6 and TRBJ1-5 gives the whole variable domain GAGVSQSPRYKVTKRGQDVALRCDPISGHVSLYWYRQALGQGPEFLTYFNYEAQQDKSGLPNDRFSAERPEGSISTLTIQRTEQRDSAMYRCASSGGWGAQHFGDGTRLSIL.

The chain employs TRBV7-9 and TRBJ1-3; possibly TRBD1 for D (6 bases). The germline gives CDR1 SEHNR, CDR2 FQNEAQ (reference sequence). CDR3 size: 12 residues. Trimming stripped 5 bases from V and 8 bases from J, with 10 bases between. CDR3 protein: CASSDEGDTIYF. Here the CDR3 DNA reads TGTGCCAGCAGCGACGAGGGGGACACCATATATTTT.

The V call is TRBV29-1, the J call TRBJ2-1; perhaps TRBD1 as D (6 bases). V gave up 7 bases and J gave up 6 bases, with 16 bases separating them. CDR1 SQVTM and CDR2 ANQGSEA come from the germline V gene. The CDR3 sequence is 13 residues long. The CDR3 region is CSAVRGPGNEQFF. CDR3 DNA: TGCAGCGCCGTCAGGGGCCCAGGCAATGAGCAGTTCTTC.

This chain links TRBV6-5 with TRBJ2-1; 8 positions match TRBD2. Germline CDR1 and CDR2: MNHEY and SVGAGI. The V segment lost 6 bases and the J segment 4 bases; nucleotides outside the gene matches: 5. This CDR3 is 14 amino acids long. This chain's CDR3 is CASSGGAGYNEQFF. CDR3 in DNA: TGTGCCAGCAGCGGGGGGGCGGGATACAATGAGCAGTTCTTC.

The CDR3: CASSFRGKNEQFF. CDR3 in DNA: TGCGCCAGCAGCTTCAGGGGTAAAAATGAGCAGTTCTTC. The chain couples TRBV5-1 to TRBJ2-1; possible D gene TRBD1, 6 bases. The CDR3 has 13 residues. Germline V CDR1 and CDR2: SGHRS, YFSETQ. The ends were cut back, 2 bases at V and 7 bases at J, with 10 bases in the middle. Full variable domain (outside the CDR3, taken from reference TRBV5-1 and TRBJ2-1): KAGVTQTPRYLIKTRGQQVTLSCSPISGHRSVSWYQQTPGQGLQFLFEYFSETQRNKGNFPGRFSGRQFSNSRSEMNVSTLELGDSALYLCASSFRGKNEQFFGPGTRLTVL.

The rearrangement joins TRBV20-1 to TRBJ2-5; TRBD1 is a possible D gene (6 bases). Germline V gene data show CDR1 as DFQATT and CDR2 as SNEGSKA (reference sequence). V lost 6 bases and J 2 bases, leaving 16 bases between the germline ends. This CDR3 has 14 amino acids. The CDR3 is CSAPPWGRQETQYF. CDR3 bases: TGCAGTGCCCCGCCTTGGGGGCGGCAAGAGACCCAGTACTTC.

The chain has TRBV7-2 and TRBJ1-3, with 8 bases aligning to TRBD1. The CDR3 consists of 14 residues. From germline, CDR1 is SGHTA and CDR2 FQGNSA. V trimming: 6 bases; J trimming: 4 bases; junction bases outside the gene matches: 5. The CDR3 loop reads CASSPGGFGNTIYF. CDR3 nucleotides: TGTGCCAGCAGTCCAGGGGGCTTCGGAAACACCATATATTTT.

Many counts were recorded for this clonotype. V and J are TRBV6-4 and TRBJ2-2; 9 bases line up with TRBD2. V shed 4 bases, J shed 3 bases, and the junction held 0 bases outside the gene matches. The CDR3 covers 14 residues. Germline CDR1 reads MRHNA; CDR2 reads SNTAGT. In DNA form, the CDR3 reads TGTGCCAGCAGTGCTAGCGGGGACACCGGGGAGCTGTTTTTT. Its protein is CASSASGDTGELFF.

The rearrangement links TRBV10-2 to TRBJ2-7; 7 bases agree with TRBD1. CDR1 and CDR2 from the germline V gene are WSHSY and SAAADI. The CDR3 consists of 14 residues. V was pared by 3 bases and J by 3 bases, with 5 bases of the junction left unmatched. CDR3 amino acids: CASSEDRVVYEQYF. The DNA of the CDR3 is TGCGCCAGCAGTGAAGACAGGGTGGTCTACGAGCAGTACTTC.